The 3 T cell receptor beta chains reported below all come from one sample, sequenced in a study of blood T cell repertoires in COVID-19. Libraries were prepared by immunoSEQ multiplex PCR; TCRdb keeps only in-frame clonotypes and omits some of them. Here the sample spans tens of thousands of clones, approximately 87% being singletons. The sample taken for sequencing was peripheral blood. These TCRs come from a human donor in a cohort sampled during active COVID-19.

CDR3 bases: TGCAGCGTTGTGGGGACTAGCGAGCGGGGGGGAACCGGGGAGCTGTTTTTT. This codes for CSVVGTSERGGTGELFF. The chain carries TRBV29-1 and TRBJ2-2; 10 positions match TRBD2. This CDR3 is 17 amino acids long. V lost 4 bases and J lost 5; bases outside the gene matches: 13. Germline V lookup: CDR1 SQVTM, CDR2 ANQGSEA.

The rearrangement joins TRBV3-1 (or the pseudogene TRBV3-2) to TRBJ2-7; maybe TRBD2 (6 bases). Trimming removed 2 bases from V and 4 bases from J, with 15 bases in between. Germline loops: CDR1 LGHDT, CDR2 YNNKEL (reference sequence). The CDR3 totals 15 residues. CDR3 sequence (DNA): TGTGCCAGCAGCCAAATTTCGGGTCGGGGGTACGAGCAGTACTTC. It encodes CASSQISGRGYEQYF.

The V call is TRBV4-1, the J call TRBJ1-2; 8 bases are shared with TRBD1. V was pared by 3 bases and J by 0 bases, with 6 bases of the junction left unmatched. The CDR3 covers 16 residues. Germline lookup yields CDR1 MGHRA and CDR2 YSYEKL. DNA of the CDR3: TGCGCCAGCAGCCATACTGAGGGACAGGCTAACTATGGCTACACCTTC. Its protein is CASSHTEGQANYGYTF.